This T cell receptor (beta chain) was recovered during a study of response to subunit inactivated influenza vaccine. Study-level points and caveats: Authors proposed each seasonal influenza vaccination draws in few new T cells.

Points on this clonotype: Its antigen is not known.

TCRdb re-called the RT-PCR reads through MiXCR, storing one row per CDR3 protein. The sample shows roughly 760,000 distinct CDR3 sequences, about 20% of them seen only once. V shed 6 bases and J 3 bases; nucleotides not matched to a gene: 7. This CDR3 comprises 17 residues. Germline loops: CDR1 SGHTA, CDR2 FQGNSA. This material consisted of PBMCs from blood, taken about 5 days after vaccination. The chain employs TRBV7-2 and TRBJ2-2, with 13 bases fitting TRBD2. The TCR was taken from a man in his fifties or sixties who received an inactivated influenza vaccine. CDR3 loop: CASRDPGLAGHTGELFF. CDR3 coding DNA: TGTGCCAGCAGGGACCCGGGACTAGCGGGACACACCGGGGAGCTGTTTTTT.